This TCR beta chain was profiled in a study of T cell responses to AZD1222 COVID-19 vaccine. Measured with immunoSEQ multiplex PCR; TCRdb has only the in-frame clones, and not every one. Of around 200,000 clones in the sample, 85% to 90% were seen once. On this clone: Its specificity is unknown.

General study results and limits: Close to half of all spike-specific TCRs reportedly target regions of the variants that are unmutated. Two AZD1222 administrations were followed by greater Spike-specific TCR breadth and depth.

Germline assignment: CDR1 MNHEY and CDR2 SVGAGI. The CDR3 consists of 15 residues. V was cut by 2 bases and J by 4 bases, with 11 bases left in between. The sample here was peripheral blood, taken on day 0 of AZD1222 vaccination. This TCR came from an adult in good health. This chain uses TRBV6-5 with TRBJ2-2; D uncertain. This CDR3 is CASSYIDSGTGELFF. The CDR3 nucleotides read TGTGCCAGCAGTTACATCGACTCGGGCACCGGGGAGCTGTTTTTT.